This section outlines one T cell receptor (beta chain) sequence together with its context. The data belong to a study of blood T cell repertoires in COVID-19. Study-wide background: Samples representing acute and convalescent COVID-19 were sourced from the United States, Italy and Spain. Sample material is recorded as cDNA or gDNA derived from T cells, B-cell-depleted T cells, or PBMCs.

While infection was still active, Seattle patients were enrolled and then followed longitudinally. J lost 7 bases, V lost 7 bases, and 11 bases had no gene match. Germline loops: CDR1 SNHLY, CDR2 FYNNEI. CDR3 size: 14 residues. Original handling: Amplification with reference gene primers provided the estimates of nucleated cell counts. Here immunoSEQ multiplex PCR was the method, and the copy in TCRdb shows in-frame clones only, minus some. V and J calls and clone size are given by that table; D and trimming were obtained from the DNA. The sample has 250,000 to 350,000 clones; 88% are singletons. The receptor was isolated from a woman aged 25 to 39 with COVID-19, enrolled during active disease. Material: peripheral blood. The chain couples TRBV2 to TRBJ2-7, with TRBD2 identical over 9 bases. The CDR3 spells CASILAGVSGEQYF. The CDR3 DNA is TGTGCCAGCATTTTAGCGGGAGTGTCAGGGGAGCAGTACTTC.